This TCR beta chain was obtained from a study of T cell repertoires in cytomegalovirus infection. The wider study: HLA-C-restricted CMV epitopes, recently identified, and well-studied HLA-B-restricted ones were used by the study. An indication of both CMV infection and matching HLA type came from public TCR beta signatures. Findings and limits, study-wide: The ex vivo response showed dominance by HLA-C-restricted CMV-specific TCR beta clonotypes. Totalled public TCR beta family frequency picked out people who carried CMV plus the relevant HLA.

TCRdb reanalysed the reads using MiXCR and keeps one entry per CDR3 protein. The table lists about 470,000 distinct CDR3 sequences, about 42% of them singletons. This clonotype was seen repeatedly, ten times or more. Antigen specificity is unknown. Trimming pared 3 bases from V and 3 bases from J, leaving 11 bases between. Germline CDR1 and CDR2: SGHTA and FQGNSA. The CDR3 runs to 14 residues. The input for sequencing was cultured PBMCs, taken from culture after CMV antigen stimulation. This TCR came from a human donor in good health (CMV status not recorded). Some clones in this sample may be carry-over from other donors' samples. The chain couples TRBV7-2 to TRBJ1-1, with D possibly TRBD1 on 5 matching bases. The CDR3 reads CASSFKGRYTEAFF. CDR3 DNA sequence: TGTGCCAGCAGCTTTAAGGGACGGTACACTGAAGCTTTCTTT.